This T cell receptor (beta chain) appears in the sequencing data of a study of shared clonotypes between healthy human individuals. This CDR3 is built from 13 residues. Trimming left V 4 bases short and J 5 bases short, with 9 bases between. CDR1 and CDR2 from the germline V gene are WNHNN and SYGVQD (reference sequence). As to this clone: What it recognizes is unknown.

Study-wide results and limits: The study sampled only blood, and tissue repertoires likely differ. A few donors had roughly 5% of their naive CD4 clonotypes in common.

Original methodology: ImmunoSEQ junction-only sequences lacked quality scores, so their filtering differed. TCRdb's copy holds only in-frame clones and misses some; the assay was immunoSEQ multiplex PCR. V, J and clone size are taken as reported in that table, and D and trimming were inferred from the DNA itself. The data hold about 1.5 million clones, with 98% observed a single time. The chain joins TRBV10-1 to TRBJ1-5; tentative D call: TRBD1 (5 bases). The source is a man aged 25-45 years in good health. Material for sequencing was naive CD4+ T cells sorted from blood. Subset defined: CD45RA+ positively selected. The CDR3 loop is CASSGTIDQPQHF. CDR3 nucleotides: TGCGCCAGCAGTGGGACAATAGATCAGCCCCAGCATTTT.